This is a list of T cell receptor beta chains from one sample in a study of CD8 T cells in Susac syndrome. TCRdb independently ran MiXCR on the immunoSEQ multiplex PCR reads; one entry per CDR3 protein. The table has around 140,000 distinct CDR3 sequences, 80% to 85% seen once. The sequenced sample consisted of CD8+ T cells from PBMCs. These receptors all stem from a human donor with multiple sclerosis. Each CDR3 is given with its conserved first and last residue. D genes are given only for firm matches.

TRBJ1-1,.,TRBV5-5,CASSLLGPQEAFF,TGTGCCAGCAGCTTGTTAGGACCGCAGGAAGCTTTCTTT
TRBJ1-4,TRBD1,TRBV2,CARGQGGGEKLFF,TGTGCCAGGGGACAGGGAGGAGGTGAAAAACTGTTTTTT
TRBJ2-1,TRBD2,TRBV6-5,CASSLLRAGGSGEQFF,TGTGCCAGCAGCTTACTCAGAGCGGGAGGGTCAGGCGAGCAGTTCTTC
TRBJ2-2,TRBD1,TRBV15,CATSAGGSGGELFF,TGTGCCACCAGCGCAGGGGGCAGTGGCGGGGAGCTGTTTTTT
TRBJ1-6,TRBD1,TRBV19,CASSGTDSPLHF,TGTGCCAGTAGCGGGACAGATTCACCCCTCCACTTT
TRBJ2-5,.,TRBV4-1,CASSQSRGNREMDQETQYF,TGCGCCAGCAGCCAATCCAGGGGAAACAGGGAAATGGACCAAGAGACCCAGTACTTC
TRBJ2-1,.,TRBV12-3/TRBV12-4,CASSLGTSEYNEQFF,TGTGCCAGCAGCCTCGGGACCTCCGAATACAATGAGCAGTTCTTC
TRBJ1-1,.,TRBV15,CATGKRDGNTEAFF,TGTGCCACCGGTAAACGGGACGGAAACACTGAAGCTTTCTTT
TRBJ2-1,TRBD2,TRBV10-1,CASLLPPSGGENEQFF,TGCGCCAGCCTATTGCCGCCTAGCGGGGGGGAGAATGAGCAGTTCTTC
TRBJ2-3,.,TRBV14,CASSLRLDPDTQYF,TGTGCCAGCAGCCTACGACTAGACCCAGATACGCAGTATTTT
TRBJ2-5,.,TRBV28,CASRIKGSETQYF,TGTGCCAGCAGGATAAAGGGGTCAGAGACCCAGTACTTC
TRBJ2-7,.,TRBV27,CASSLPGHPYEQYF,TGTGCCAGCAGTCTCCCGGGACACCCCTACGAGCAGTACTTC